This T cell receptor beta chain was captured by sequencing in a study of OX40 agonist ivuxolimab in advanced cancers. Study-wide context: Age averaged 60 years (range roughly 23 to 79), and roughly 80% were male. Antecedent anti-PD-1, anti-PD-L1 or anti-CTLA-4 therapy was permissible, with roughly 36% having received some. Study-wide results and caveats: Among expanded peripheral T cells, antigen specificity went undetermined.

Worth noting for this clone: Its cognate antigen is unknown.

The cohort excluded patients with autoimmune disease history or systemic immunosuppression. Libraries were prepared by immunoSEQ multiplex PCR; TCRdb keeps only in-frame clonotypes and omits some of them. The table records fewer than 120,000 clones, around 90% of them present only once. CDR1 and CDR2 from the germline V gene are MNHNY and SVGAGI (reference sequence). The CDR3 length is 14 residues. V was trimmed by 8 bases and J by 3 bases, leaving 16 bases between them. This chain uses TRBV6-6 with TRBJ1-1, with D possibly being TRBD1 (6 bases). The sequencing used CD4+ or CD8+ T cells sorted from blood, collected in a trial of the OX40 agonist ivuxolimab. This receptor was taken from an adult with an advanced solid tumor such as melanoma, head and neck, liver or kidney cancer. CDR3 loop: CASLLGDIDTEAFF. As DNA, the CDR3 is TGTGCCAGCCTCCTGGGGGACATAGACACTGAAGCTTTCTTT.